The entry below describes one TCR beta chain. This sample was included in a study of blood T cell repertoires in COVID-19. Study-wide background: The analysed material was cDNA or gDNA that came from T cells, B-cell-depleted T cells, or PBMCs.

Authors' methods: Scientists estimated how many nucleated cells there were by amplifying reference gene primers. Data came from immunoSEQ multiplex PCR; TCRdb stores just in-frame clones and leaves some out. V and J calls and clone size are those listed in that table; D and trimming were worked out from the DNA. The sample yields about 260,000 clones, roughly 80% seen once. V lost 3 bases to trimming and J lost 6 bases; unmatched junction nucleotides: 7. The germline CDR1 and CDR2 sequences are SGHRS and YFSETQ. The length of the CDR3 is 15 residues. Allocation to cohorts depended on clinical history reported by the participants.

The J gene is TRBJ2-3, the V gene TRBV5-1, with 10 bases lining up with TRBD2. What was sequenced was PBMCs or T cells enriched from blood (not recorded which). The origin of this receptor is a young man with acute COVID-19. CDR3 protein: CASSSSGGVADTQYF. The DNA for the CDR3 is TGCGCCAGCAGCTCCAGCGGGGGGGTCGCGGATACGCAGTATTTT.